The rows below give T cell receptor beta chains drawn from one sample of a study of T-cell memory formation after mild COVID-19. TCRdb reprocessed the 5' RACE reads via MiXCR and lists one record per CDR3 protein. This repertoire shows about 470,000 distinct CDR3 sequences, approximately 23% found once; its top ten account for roughly an eighth. The sequenced sample consisted of PBMCs or a T cell subset sorted from them (not recorded which). These receptors were obtained from an adult woman who had mild COVID-19 (a few samples of this study predate the infection). Cell type and time point are not known. Each CDR3 is given with its conserved first and last residue.

TRBV12-3/TRBV12-4 CASRDQEASNQPQHF
TRBV11-2 CASSPDLWAEQYF
TRBV7-3 CASSLMGGTDTQYF
TRBV27 CASSLGGRLGETQYF
TRBV7-6 CASSWRGGGDEQFF
TRBV6-1 CASSLELSPNEQFF
TRBV24-1 CATSPSGQGAEGYTF
TRBV11-1 CASSLPNTPGLAGYEQFF
TRBV7-3 CASSFFAVDTQYF
TRBV20-1 CSARELDTYEQYF
TRBV7-6 CASSLEQGAEEQYF
TRBV5-1 CASSLERGRIGNTEAFF
TRBV4-3 CASSRDTGYIQYF
TRBV18 CASSHGTDGYTF
TRBV6-2/TRBV6-3 CASSYSGNPYEQYF
TRBV9 CASSVGGQKSPLHF
TRBV11-3 CASSFLLAGGNEQFF
TRBV6-5 CASRYRGGVGELFF
TRBV30 CAWSQSGLNTGELFF
TRBV2 CASRVESEAFF
TRBV7-8 CASSTTDQGAWVNEQFF
TRBV7-7 CASSLGRAREGETQYF
TRBV7-9 CASSLKSSRGGSEQFF
TRBV20-1 CSARVTGQKNTGELFF
TRBV9 CASSVYASSGANVLTF
TRBV7-6 CASSPTQYNEQFF
TRBV6-2/TRBV6-3 CASNHQGATEAFF
TRBV6-1 CASSPLWGDQPQHF
TRBV6-2/TRBV6-3 CASRDTGSGEKLFF
TRBV7-2 CASSLSLAGLNYGYTF
TRBV12-3/TRBV12-4 CASSLARGGSKNIQYF
TRBV4-2 CASSPKKVSLYEQYF
TRBV5-1 CASSLGVAAMETQYF
TRBV19 CASRGETLREQYF
TRBV5-1 CASSLARDPFNEKLFF
TRBV30 CAWSVDSLYSNQPQHF
TRBV4-3 CASSQESWAYEQYF
TRBV20-1 CSASDPMIGSYNEQFF
TRBV7-2 CASSISTDTQYF
TRBV20-1 CSARFRDREGNEQFF
TRBV7-8 CASSRLGTSGSQETQYF
TRBV6-6 CASSYGEQYF
TRBV5-1 CASSGGLALITDTQYF
TRBV7-9 CASSDRDREVYEQYF
TRBV21-1 CASSKTTPGGESQYF
TRBV6-2/TRBV6-3 CASGGQGNTEAFF
TRBV12-3/TRBV12-4 CASSLKRGYTGELFF
TRBV7-9 CASSPRAAQETQYF
TRBV11-2 CASSPPESQETQYF
TRBV3-1 CASSHRDRVNTEAFF
TRBV6-5 CASSYGTVHNEQFF
TRBV5-4 CASSIGTRRGNEQFF
TRBV5-6 CASSFNDRGRPNTEAFF
TRBV6-2/TRBV6-3 CASIRRLESYNEQFF